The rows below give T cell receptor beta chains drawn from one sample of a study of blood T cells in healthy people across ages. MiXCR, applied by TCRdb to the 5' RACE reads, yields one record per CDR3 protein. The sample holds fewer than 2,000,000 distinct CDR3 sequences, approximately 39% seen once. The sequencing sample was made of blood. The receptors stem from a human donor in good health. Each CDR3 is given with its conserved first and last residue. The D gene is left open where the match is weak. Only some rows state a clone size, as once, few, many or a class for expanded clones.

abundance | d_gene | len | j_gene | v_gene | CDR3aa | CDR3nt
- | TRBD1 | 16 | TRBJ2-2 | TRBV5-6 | CASSFSWQGATGELFF | TGTGCCAGCAGCTTTTCTTGGCAGGGGGCCACCGGGGAGCTGTTTTTT
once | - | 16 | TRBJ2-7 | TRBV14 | CASSLGRDSLYYEQYF | TGTGCCAGCAGCCTGGGTAGAGACAGCTTATACTACGAGCAGTACTTC
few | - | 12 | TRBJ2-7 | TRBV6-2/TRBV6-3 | CASSDRLNEQYF | TGTGCCAGCAGTGACAGACTAAACGAGCAGTACTTC
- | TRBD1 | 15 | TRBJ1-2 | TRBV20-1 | CSASVTWTGADGYTF | TGCAGTGCTAGTGTGACGTGGACAGGGGCGGATGGCTACACCTTC
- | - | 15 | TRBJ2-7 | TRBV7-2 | CASSSKTAGSYEQYF | TGTGCCAGCAGCTCTAAAACCGCCGGATCCTACGAGCAGTACTTC
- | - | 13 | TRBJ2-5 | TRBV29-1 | CSVEVGVQETQYF | TGCAGCGTTGAAGTCGGGGTCCAAGAGACCCAGTACTTC
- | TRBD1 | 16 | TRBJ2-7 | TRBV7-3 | CSSSLVPGTGAYEQYF | TGTTCCAGCAGCTTAGTACCCGGGACAGGAGCCTACGAGCAGTACTTC
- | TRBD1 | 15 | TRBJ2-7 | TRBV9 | CASSVATGMNYEQYF | TGTGCCAGCAGCGTAGCGACAGGGATGAACTACGAGCAGTACTTC
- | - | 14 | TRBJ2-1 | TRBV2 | CASKVGLAFSEQFF | TGTGCCAGCAAAGTGGGATTAGCTTTTAGTGAGCAGTTCTTC
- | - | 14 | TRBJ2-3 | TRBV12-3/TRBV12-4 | CASSPGSGSDTQYF | TGTGCCAGCAGCCCTGGGTCGGGATCAGATACGCAGTATTTT
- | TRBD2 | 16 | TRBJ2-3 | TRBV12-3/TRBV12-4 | CASSRNGGGPADTQYF | TGTGCCAGCAGCAGGAATGGCGGGGGGCCCGCAGATACGCAGTATTTT
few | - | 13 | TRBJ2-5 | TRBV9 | CASSVDKGETQYF | TGTGCCAGCAGCGTAGATAAGGGGGAGACCCAGTACTTC
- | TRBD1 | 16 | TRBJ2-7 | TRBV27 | CASSYLGGVGPYEQYF | TGTGCCAGCAGTTACCTAGGGGGCGTAGGCCCCTACGAGCAGTACTTC
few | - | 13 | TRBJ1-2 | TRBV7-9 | CASSLDPTYGYTF | TGTGCCAGCAGCCTGGACCCTACCTATGGCTACACCTTC
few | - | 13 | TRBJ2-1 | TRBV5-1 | CASVLGQNNEQFF | TGCGCCAGCGTCCTGGGGCAGAACAATGAGCAGTTCTTC
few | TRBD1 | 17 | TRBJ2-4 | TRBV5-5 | CASSTVGTGGGKNIQYF | TGTGCCAGCAGTACCGTAGGGACAGGGGGAGGCAAAAACATTCAGTACTTC
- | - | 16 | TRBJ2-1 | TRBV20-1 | CSPKVGEGSSYNEQFF | TGCAGTCCCAAAGTGGGGGAAGGGAGCTCCTACAATGAGCAGTTCTTC
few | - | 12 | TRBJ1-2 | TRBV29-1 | CSVDGFQNGYTF | TGCAGCGTTGACGGGTTTCAGAATGGCTACACCTTC
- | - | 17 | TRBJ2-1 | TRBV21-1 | CASSKVTLCKSSYEQFF | TGTGCCAGCAGCAAAGTTACTCTTTGTAAGAGCTCCTACGAGCAGTTCTTC
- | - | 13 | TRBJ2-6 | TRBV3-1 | CASINSGANVLTF | TGTGCCAGCATCAACTCTGGGGCCAACGTCCTGACTTTC
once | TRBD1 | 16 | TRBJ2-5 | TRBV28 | CASSFSGTGRQETQYF | TGTGCCAGCAGTTTCTCAGGGACAGGGAGACAAGAGACCCAGTACTTC
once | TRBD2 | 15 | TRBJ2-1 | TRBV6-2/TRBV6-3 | CASSPGTSGGPKQFF | TGTGCCAGCAGCCCCGGGACTAGCGGGGGGCCTAAGCAGTTCTTC
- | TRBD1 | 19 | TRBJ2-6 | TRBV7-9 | CASSTPGQPNNSGANVLTF | TGTGCCAGCAGCACCCCGGGACAGCCTAATAACTCTGGGGCCAACGTCCTGACTTTC
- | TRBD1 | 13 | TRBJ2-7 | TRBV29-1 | CSVETGGNYEQYF | TGCAGCGTTGAGACAGGGGGAAACTACGAGCAGTACTTC
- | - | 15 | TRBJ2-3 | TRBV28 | CASSLIVGIADTQYF | TGTGCCAGCAGTTTGATTGTGGGAATTGCAGATACGCAGTATTTT
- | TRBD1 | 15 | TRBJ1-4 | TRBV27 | CASSLRGTGGEKLFF | TGTGCCAGCAGTTTAAGAGGGACAGGAGGGGAAAAACTGTTTTTT
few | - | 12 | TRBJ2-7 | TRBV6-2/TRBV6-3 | CASRNPGYEQYF | TGTGCCAGCAGGAACCCAGGGTACGAGCAGTACTTC
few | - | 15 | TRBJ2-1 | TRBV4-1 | CASSQESGFYNEQFF | TGCGCCAGCAGCCAAGAGTCAGGTTTCTACAATGAGCAGTTCTTC
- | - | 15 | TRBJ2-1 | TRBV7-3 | CASSSGGGPPREQFF | TGTGCCAGCAGCTCTGGGGGTGGGCCTCCCCGTGAGCAGTTCTTC
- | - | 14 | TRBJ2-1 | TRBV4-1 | CASSQGGGHNEQFF | TGCGCCAGCAGCCAGGGTGGGGGGCACAATGAGCAGTTCTTC
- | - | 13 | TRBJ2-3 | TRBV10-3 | CATEVSGTDTQYF | TGTGCCACCGAGGTATCAGGGACAGATACGCAGTATTTT
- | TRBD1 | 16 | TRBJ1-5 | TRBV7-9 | CASSPTGTGIGQPQHF | TGTGCCAGCAGCCCCACCGGGACAGGGATCGGTCAGCCCCAGCATTTT